This T cell receptor beta chain derives from a study of molecular identifiers for immune sequencing clone quantification. With regard to this clonotype: Its antigen is not known.

CDR3 size: 16 residues. V was pared by 8 bases and J by 0 bases, with 7 bases of the junction left unmatched. Germline V lookup: CDR1 PRHDT, CDR2 FYEKMQ (reference sequence). Overall study results and limits: Highly expanded clone sizes could end up underestimated if a barcode were shared by identical TCR molecules. Clonotypes surpassing 20 RNA copies contained over 98% of effector molecules, versus under 1% in naive cells.

MiXCR was run by TCRdb on the PCR reads, yielding one entry per CDR3 protein. The sample has hundreds of thousands of distinct CDR3 sequences, around 20% seen once. Input material: naive CD8+ T cells from blood, with Jurkat cell RNA spiked in. Subset: FACS-sorted CD8+CD4-CCR7+CD45RA+ naive T cells. V usage is TRBV13 and J usage is TRBJ2-6; 7 bases align to TRBD1. This receptor was obtained from a human donor in good health. Some libraries in this study had Jurkat cell RNA spiked in. The CDR3 DNA reads as TGTGCCAGCGGCTCAGACAGGGACTCTGGGGCCAACGTCCTGACTTTC. This gives the protein CASGSDRDSGANVLTF.